A single sample is the source of the 22 T cell receptor beta chains below, sequenced in a study of spatial heterogeneity in lung cancer. TCRdb reprocessed the 5' RACE reads with MiXCR, giving one entry per CDR3 protein. The sample shows around 110,000 distinct CDR3 sequences, approximately 12% of them seen only once. Time point defined: blood at routine non-recurrence follow-up after resection. Sequencing of whole RNA from tumor, nontumor lung or frozen PBMC involved no sorting. Here the sequenced sample was PBMCs, taken at follow-up. The receptors shown here come from a male donor with early-stage non-small cell lung cancer.

This clonotype was detected many times. The chain combines TRBV6-1 with TRBJ1-5; no reliable D call. Between the trimmed V and J ends, which lost 7 bases and 4 bases, there was a span of 14 bases. Looked up from germline, CDR1 is MNHNS and CDR2 is SASEGT. This CDR3 is 14 amino acids long. The chain's CDR3 is CASTHRVSNQPQHF. In nucleotides, the CDR3 is TGTGCCAGCACCCACAGAGTATCTAATCAGCCCCAGCATTTT.

At least ten counts were recorded for this clonotype. This chain links TRBV10-3 with TRBJ1-1; TRBD1 agrees at 9 bases. Germline values: CDR1 ENHRY, CDR2 SYGVKD. J lost 3 bases, V lost 9 bases, and 5 bases had no gene match. The CDR3 runs 13 residues. The CDR3 is CAIARTGDTEAFF. CDR3 DNA: TGTGCCATTGCACGGACAGGGGACACTGAAGCTTTCTTT.

This chain links TRBV24-1 with TRBJ2-1; D is perhaps TRBD2 (5 bases). V was trimmed by 4 bases and J by 8 bases, leaving 11 bases between them. There are 13 residues in the CDR3. CDR1 and CDR2 from the germline V gene are KGHDR and SFDVKD. The CDR3 DNA sequence: TGTGCCACCAGTGACCTAGCCAGCGATGAGCAGTTCTTC. Protein product: CATSDLASDEQFF.

The rearrangement links TRBV3-1 to TRBJ2-4; D gene unclear. The V gene lost 8 bases and the J gene lost 0 bases, with 14 bases spanning the gap. The germline V gene encodes CDR1 LGHDT and CDR2 YNNKEL (reference sequence). The CDR3 length is 15 residues. The CDR3 DNA follows: TGTGCCAGCGGCTCGGACGCCAAAGCCAAAAACATTCAGTACTTC. As protein: CASGSDAKAKNIQYF.

The chain joins TRBV28 to TRBJ2-7; unclear D gene. The germline V gene has CDR1 MDHEN and CDR2 SYDVKM. There are 12 residues in the CDR3. Trimming left V 2 bases short and J 10 bases short, with 12 bases between. CDR3 coding DNA: TGTGCCAGCAGTTTAAGGCAGGTTGAACAGTACTTC. Its protein product is CASSLRQVEQYF.

In its sample, this clonotype was seen many times. This chain connects TRBV7-2 to TRBJ2-5, with D perhaps matching TRBD2 (5 bases). Germline CDR1 SGHTA, CDR2 FQGNSA. The CDR3 spans 15 residues. Trimming removed 1 base from V and 2 bases from J, with 11 bases in between. The CDR3 loop is CASSLVRGLQETQYF. In nucleotides, the CDR3 is TGTGCCAGCAGCTTAGTACGGGGTCTACAAGAGACCCAGTACTTC. The full variable domain, rest sourced from reference TRBV7-2 and TRBJ2-5, is GAGVSQSPSNKVTEKGKDVELRCDPISGHTALYWYRQSLGQGLEFLIYFQGNSAPDKSGLPSDRFSAERTGGSVSTLTIQRTQQEDSAVYLCASSLVRGLQETQYFGPGTRLLVL.

V and J are TRBV4-3 and TRBJ1-2, with D uncertain. The germline V gene has CDR1 LGHNA and CDR2 YSLEER. This CDR3 is built from 13 residues. Trimming removed 1 base from V and 5 bases from J, with 8 bases in between. The CDR3 region has the DNA TGCGCCAGCAGCCAAGGGACCGCATATGGCTACACCTTC. It codes for CASSQGTAYGYTF.

This clonotype was counted between two and nine times. V and J are TRBV27 and TRBJ1-2; 7 positions match TRBD1. CDR3 length: 13 amino acids. Germline loops: CDR1 MNHEY, CDR2 SMNVEV (reference sequence). The V gene end was trimmed by 6 bases and the J gene end by 6 bases; junction bases not matched to a gene: 7. The CDR3 region is CASRPGGGDGYTF. CDR3 nucleotides: TGTGCCAGCAGGCCAGGGGGGGGCGATGGCTACACCTTC.

This clonotype was counted a few times. This could be a read error, since a much larger clone is one nucleotide away. The chain joins TRBV12-3 or TRBV12-4 to TRBJ1-1; 8 nucleotides line up with TRBD1. With 5 bases clipped from V and 2 bases from J, the junction kept 7 bases outside the gene matches. This CDR3 region has 15 residues. CDR3 sequence reads: CASSKQGGTNTEAFF. CDR3 coding DNA: TGTGCCAGCAGTAAACAGGGGGGGACTAACACTGAAGCTTTCTTT.

With respect to this clonotype: It may be a read error: a sequence one base away is much more abundant. CDR3 region: CAISVTGGRYEQYF. DNA of the CDR3: TGTGCCATCAGCGTGACAGGGGGCCGGTACGAGCAGTACTTC. This chain joins TRBV9 and TRBJ2-7; TRBD1 aligns across 10 bases. This CDR3 has 14 amino acids. Germline V gives CDR1 SGDLS, CDR2 YYNGEE. Looking up the rest from reference TRBV9 and TRBJ2-7 gives the full variable domain: DSGVTQTPKHLITATGQRVTLRCSPRSGDLSVYWYQQSLDQGLQFLIQYYNGEERAKGNILERFSAQQFPDLHSELNLSSLELGDSALYFCAISVTGGRYEQYFGPGTRLTVT.

This clonotype was counted a few times. The chain has TRBV5-1 and TRBJ2-5, with 11 nucleotides matching TRBD2. V trimming: 5 bases; J trimming: 3 bases; junction bases outside the gene matches: 9. Germline values: CDR1 SGHRS, CDR2 YFSETQ. This CDR3 is built from 16 residues. The CDR3 reads CASSPSGGPGEETQYF. The CDR3 region has the DNA TGCGCCAGCAGTCCTAGCGGGGGGCCTGGTGAAGAGACCCAGTACTTC.

V and J are TRBV9 and TRBJ2-7; 9 bases line up with TRBD1. V was pared by 4 bases and J by 2 bases, with 7 bases of the junction left unmatched. CDR1 and CDR2 from the germline V gene are SGDLS and YYNGEE. CDR3 length equals 15 residues. The CDR3: CASSPGTGMTYEQYF. Here the CDR3 DNA reads TGTGCCAGCAGCCCCGGGACAGGGATGACCTACGAGCAGTACTTC.

There are a few counts of this clonotype. The chain uses TRBV10-2 and TRBJ2-3; 8 nucleotides align to TRBD2. J lost 1 base, V lost 4 bases, and 4 bases had no gene match. The CDR3 contains 15 residues. Germline CDR1 and CDR2: WSHSY and SAAADI. DNA for the CDR3: TGCGCCAGCAGTGTAGTAGCGGGGCGCACAGATACGCAGTATTTT. The encoded protein is CASSVVAGRTDTQYF.

Only a few counts were recorded for this clonotype. This sequence joins TRBV7-8 and TRBJ2-3; D remains unclear. This CDR3 comprises 11 residues. The V end was cut by 3 bases, the J end by 6 bases, with 4 bases between. CDR1 SGHVS and CDR2 FQNEAQ come from the germline V gene. The CDR3 loop is CASSLYDTQYF. As DNA, the CDR3 is TGTGCCAGCAGCTTGTACGATACGCAGTATTTT.

This clonotype was seen at least ten times. The chain carries TRBV7-3 and TRBJ1-6; 8 bases agree with TRBD1. The CDR3 length is 16 residues. Germline lookup yields CDR1 SGHTA and CDR2 FQGTGA. The V gene end was trimmed by 0 bases and the J gene end by 7 bases; junction bases not matched to a gene: 5. The CDR3 DNA reads as TGTGCCAGCAGCTTAACGAGGCCAGGGGGCAATTCACCCCTCCACTTT. It yields the protein CASSLTRPGGNSPLHF.

J is TRBJ2-5 and V is TRBV5-1, with 8 positions matching TRBD2. The CDR3 totals 15 residues. CDR1 SGHRS and CDR2 YFSETQ come from the germline V gene. Losses at the gene ends were 2 bases for V and 5 bases for J; bases not matched to a gene: 8. The CDR3 loop is CASSFKPTGGETQYF. Here the CDR3 DNA reads TGCGCCAGCAGCTTCAAACCGACGGGAGGGGAGACCCAGTACTTC.

This clonotype was counted ten times or more. This sequence joins TRBV4-2 and TRBJ2-7; TRBD2 matches at 7 bases. This CDR3 comprises 15 residues. Germline V CDR1 and CDR2: LGHNA, YNFKEQ. The V segment lost 4 bases and the J segment 3 bases; nucleotides outside the gene matches: 9. CDR3 DNA: TGTGCCAGCAGCCCAAGATCTGGCGGGGGCTACGAGCAGTACTTC. Translating gives CASSPRSGGGYEQYF.

The table lists this clonotype with a few counts. The chain couples TRBV7-2 to TRBJ1-2; 8 bases fit TRBD1. This CDR3 contains 17 residues. Germline V CDR1 and CDR2: SGHTA, FQGNSA. The trim removed 5 bases at V and 1 base at J, leaving 12 bases unmatched. The CDR3 nucleotides read TGTGCCAGCAGCACTCGACAGGGGCCCTCGGGTAACTATGGCTACACCTTC. It translates to CASSTRQGPSGNYGYTF.

This clonotype was picked up many times. The chain uses TRBV12-3 or TRBV12-4 and TRBJ1-3; D remains ambiguous. The CDR3 has 13 residues. Trimming stripped 7 bases from V and 8 bases from J, with 15 bases between. CDR3 residues: CASTSQLLDTIYF. For the CDR3, the DNA is TGTGCCAGCACTTCACAATTGCTAGACACCATATATTTT.

This clonotype was counted only a few times. This sequence joins TRBV5-1 and TRBJ2-1; the match to TRBD1 covers 10 bases. The V and J ends lost 5 bases and 8 bases, in that order; junction bases with no gene match: 13. CDR3 size: 16 residues. Germline V CDR1 and CDR2: SGHRS, YFSETQ. The CDR3 loop reads CASRPTGGGKHDEQFF. Written as DNA, the CDR3 is TGCGCCAGCAGACCGACAGGGGGCGGGAAACATGATGAGCAGTTCTTC.

This clonotype was recorded many times. V usage is TRBV27 and J usage is TRBJ2-1; the match to TRBD2 covers 9 bases. Germline-derived CDR1 and CDR2 are MNHEY and SMNVEV (reference sequence). With V trimmed by 3 bases and J by 5 bases, 5 bases remained unmatched. The CDR3 totals 15 residues. The CDR3 sequence: CASSLSLAGNNEQFF. As DNA, the CDR3 is TGTGCCAGCAGTTTGAGCCTAGCGGGGAACAATGAGCAGTTCTTC.

This clonotype turned up a few times. This chain uses TRBV6-2 or TRBV6-3 with TRBJ1-5; D is perhaps TRBD1 (5 bases). Germline CDR1 is MNHEY and CDR2 is SVGEGT. The CDR3 runs to 15 residues. V dropped 1 base and J dropped 5 bases, with 12 bases sitting between them. CDR3 region: CASSYLAGRDQPQHF. DNA of the CDR3: TGTGCCAGCAGTTACTTGGCAGGGAGGGATCAGCCCCAGCATTTT.